The 25 T cell receptor beta chains below all came from one sample that was sequenced in a study of regulatory T cells in long-lasting Graves disease (TCRdb year 2021). This sample's time point label indicates: newly diagnosed GD, antithyroid drugs for less than 3 months. For both TCR sequencing and RNA sequencing, RNA was extracted from PBMCs in TRIzol. Library prep was done by multiplex PCR. This sample was sequenced with an Illumina HiSeq 4000. To build TCR beta libraries, CDR3 regions were amplified by Arm-PCR using iRepertoire HTBI primers. TCRdb itself trimmed the public reads at Q25 with fastp, ran MiXCR and retained productive beta chains. Rows matching on CDR3 protein sequence are summarized as one entry with the most common DNA and genes. The sample table shows roughly 380,000 distinct CDR3 sequences, and about 16% are seen once. About a fifth of the sample is taken by the ten largest. The sequences come from peripheral blood mononuclear cells (PBMCs), collected at new diagnosis, from a patient treated with antithyroid drugs. These receptor sequences come from a female donor with Graves disease.

This sequence joins TRBV19 and TRBJ1-2, with a weak D call TRBD1 (6 bases). CDR1 LNHDA and CDR2 SQIVND come from the germline V gene (reference sequence). The V end lost 11 bases, the J end lost 0 bases, and 19 bases lay between the germline ends. The CDR3 is 15 residues long. DNA for the CDR3: TGTGCCTCAAACCCAGGACAGAGATCTAACTATGGCTACACCTTC. Its protein is CASNPGQRSNYGYTF.

This clonotype was observed many times. V gene TRBV27 combines with J gene TRBJ2-1; D gene uncertain. The CDR3 spans 17 residues. Germline CDR1 reads MNHEY; CDR2 reads SMNVEV (reference sequence). The germline V and J ends were trimmed by 5 bases and 0 bases, with 17 bases remaining between them. The CDR3 loop is CASSPFPGLSSYNEQFF. The CDR3 bases are TGTGCCAGCAGTCCCTTCCCTGGGCTAAGCTCCTACAATGAGCAGTTCTTC.

The V gene is TRBV28, the J gene TRBJ2-1, with 8 bases lining up with TRBD2. CDR3 size: 15 residues. Per the germline V gene, CDR1 is MDHEN and CDR2 is SYDVKM. With 6 bases clipped from V and 6 bases from J, the junction kept 10 bases outside the gene matches. The CDR3, as DNA: TGTGCCAGCAGCTCCGGGACTAGGAGGGGCAATGAGCAGTTCTTC. It is translated as CASSSGTRRGNEQFF.

The table lists this clonotype with many counts. The chain carries TRBV9 and TRBJ2-3; D gene ambiguous. Trimming stripped 3 bases from V and 3 bases from J, with 5 bases between. Germline lookup yields CDR1 SGDLS and CDR2 YYNGEE. The length of the CDR3 is 12 residues. The CDR3 loop is CASSAPTDTQYF. As DNA, the CDR3 is TGTGCCAGCAGCGCCCCGACAGATACGCAGTATTTT.

The table lists this clonotype with many counts. The V call is TRBV19, the J call TRBJ1-1; no clear D. The CDR3 consists of 14 residues. CDR1 and CDR2 from the germline V gene are LNHDA and SQIVND (reference sequence). Trimming took off 6 bases at V and 0 bases at J, with 11 bases between the two ends. The CDR3: CASRGVYMNTEAFF. The CDR3 DNA follows: TGTGCCAGTAGAGGAGTATACATGAACACTGAAGCTTTCTTT.

In its sample, this clonotype was seen many times. The CDR3: CASSLVGWKAEPAQETQYF. The CDR3 DNA sequence: TGTGCCAGCAGCTTAGTAGGGTGGAAGGCTGAGCCAGCTCAAGAGACCCAGTACTTC. The chain has TRBV7-9 and TRBJ2-5; D not resolved. V shed 1 base and J shed 2 bases, with 23 bases lying between them. The CDR3 extends over 19 amino acids. Germline V gene sequence: CDR1 SEHNR, CDR2 FQNEAQ (reference sequence).

This clonotype has a single count. V usage is TRBV28 and J usage is TRBJ2-6; 10 bases agree with TRBD1. The CDR3 is made up of 18 amino acids. Trimming cost V 2 bases and J 4 bases; bases outside gene matches: 8. Per germline, CDR1 MDHEN and CDR2 SYDVKM. The DNA of the CDR3 is TGTGCCAGCAGTTTACTTGGACAGGGGGTTCTCGGGGCCAACGTCCTGACTTTC. This gives the protein CASSLLGQGVLGANVLTF. Supplemented by reference TRBV28 and TRBJ2-6, the full variable domain reads DVKVTQSSRYLVKRTGEKVFLECVQDMDHENMFWYRQDPGLGLRLIYFSYDVKMKEKGDIPEGYSVSREKKERFSLILESASTNQTSMYLCASSLLGQGVLGANVLTFGAGSRLTVL.

This clonotype was detected many times. The rearrangement links TRBV29-1 to TRBJ1-2, with D unclear. Trimming took off 4 bases at V and 4 bases at J, with 13 bases between the two ends. The CDR3 covers 13 residues. Germline V CDR1 and CDR2: SQVTM, ANQGSEA. CDR3 protein: CSVGGGLAYGYTF. DNA of the CDR3: TGCAGCGTTGGCGGCGGACTAGCCTATGGCTACACCTTC. The entire variable domain, with the rest obtained from reference TRBV29-1 and TRBJ1-2, is as follows: SAVISQKPSRDICQRGTSLTIQCQVDSQVTMMFWYRQQPGQSLTLIATANQGSEATYESGFVIDKFPISRPNLTFSTLTVSNMSPEDSSIYLCSVGGGLAYGYTFGSGTRLTVV.

This clonotype appeared many times. The chain combines TRBV6-1 with TRBJ1-5; tentative D call: TRBD1 (6 bases). The CDR3 contains 16 residues. CDR1 is MNHNS, CDR2 SASEGT, per germline. Between the trimmed V and J ends, which lost 2 bases and 1 base, there was a span of 12 bases. CDR3 protein: CASSESGGRSNQPQHF. The CDR3 coding sequence is TGTGCCAGCAGTGAAAGCGGGGGGCGAAGCAATCAGCCCCAGCATTTT.

This clonotype showed up many times. The V and J genes are TRBV14 and TRBJ1-6; D is unresolved. This CDR3 comprises 13 residues. Germline CDR1 SGHDN, CDR2 FVKESK. Trimming left V 4 bases short and J 10 bases short, with 11 bases between. The CDR3 DNA reads as TGTGCCAGCAGCCCCAGGACTGGATCACCCCTCCACTTT. It encodes CASSPRTGSPLHF.

This clonotype was detected many times. The chain has TRBV20-1 and TRBJ2-5; D not certain. V shed 2 bases and J shed 5 bases, with 12 bases lying between them. This CDR3 is built from 13 residues. Per the germline V gene, CDR1 is DFQATT and CDR2 is SNEGSKA (reference sequence). DNA for the CDR3: TGCAGTGCTAGACTCCCCCTCGAGGAGACCCAGTACTTC. It translates to CSARLPLEETQYF.

This clonotype appeared many times. The chain uses TRBV5-1 and TRBJ1-2, with unresolved D. V lost 5 bases and J 3 bases, leaving 8 bases between the germline ends. The CDR3 has 12 amino acids. CDR1 and CDR2 (germline): SGHRS, YFSETQ. CDR3 loop: CASRADDYGYTF. The DNA of the CDR3 is TGCGCCAGCAGGGCGGATGACTATGGCTACACCTTC. The full variable domain, completed using reference TRBV5-1 and TRBJ1-2, is KAGVTQTPRYLIKTRGQQVTLSCSPISGHRSVSWYQQTPGQGLQFLFEYFSETQRNKGNFPGRFSGRQFSNSRSEMNVSTLELGDSALYLCASRADDYGYTFGSGTRLTVV.

The sample holds many counts of this clonotype. The chain links TRBV28 to TRBJ2-1, with TRBD1 as a possible D gene (5 bases). Per germline, CDR1 MDHEN and CDR2 SYDVKM. The CDR3 contains 12 residues. The V end was cut by 6 bases, the J end by 7 bases, with 10 bases between. DNA of the CDR3: TGTGCCAGCAGCCTCAGGGTGAATGAGCAGTTCTTC. Translation gives CASSLRVNEQFF.

This clonotype was seen a handful of times. CDR3 sequence (DNA): TGTGCCAGCAGTTCGGGAGAAACCCTAGCCAAAAACATTCAGTACTTC. This translates into CASSSGETLAKNIQYF. This chain connects TRBV6-9 to TRBJ2-4; tentatively, D is TRBD2 (6 bases). The CDR3 is 16 amino acids. Germline-derived CDR1 and CDR2 are MNHGY and SVAAGI. The germline V and J ends were trimmed by 4 bases and 0 bases, with 13 bases remaining between them.

This clonotype was found many times. The J gene is TRBJ2-1, the V gene TRBV30; D call uncertain. V was clipped by 1 base and J by 12 bases, with 13 bases between them. This CDR3 is built from 12 residues. CDR1 and CDR2 from the germline V gene are GTSNPN and SVGIG (reference sequence). The CDR3 is CAWSEPRGVQFF. The CDR3 DNA reads as TGTGCCTGGAGTGAGCCTAGAGGTGTGCAGTTCTTC.

The rearrangement links TRBV7-9 to TRBJ1-1; D possibly corresponds to TRBD1 (6 bases). V was cut by 1 base and J by 3 bases, with 15 bases left in between. Germline V lookup: CDR1 SEHNR, CDR2 FQNEAQ (reference sequence). This CDR3 has 16 residues. CDR3 amino acids: CASSLDPGTPYTEAFF. The DNA for the CDR3 is TGTGCCAGCAGCTTAGACCCCGGGACACCATACACTGAAGCTTTCTTT.

Ten or more counts support this clonotype. The rearrangement links TRBV19 to TRBJ2-3; no clear D gene. The germline CDR1 and CDR2 sequences are LNHDA and SQIVND (reference sequence). V was cut by 5 bases and J by 6 bases, with 12 bases left in between. The CDR3 sequence is 13 residues long. The CDR3 nucleotides read TGTGCCAGTAGTCCTGTTCTTCGGGATACGCAGTATTTT. This encodes CASSPVLRDTQYF.

This clonotype showed up many times. The J gene is TRBJ1-1, the V gene TRBV6-1, with 8 nucleotides matching TRBD1. Germline CDR1 MNHNS, CDR2 SASEGT. V shed 6 bases, J shed 5 bases, and the junction held 11 bases outside the gene matches. The length of the CDR3 is 15 residues. Written as DNA, the CDR3 is TGTGCCAGCAGAGGGGGGACAGGACTGGGGACTGAAGCTTTCTTT. Translation gives CASRGGTGLGTEAFF.

This clonotype appeared many times. This rearrangement joins TRBV12-3 or TRBV12-4 to TRBJ1-2; TRBD1 is a possible D gene (5 bases). With 5 bases removed from V and 7 bases from J, the gap between germline ends came to 20 bases. The CDR3 totals 15 residues. The CDR3 sequence is CASSPSPTGGTGYTF. The CDR3 DNA is TGTGCCAGCAGTCCTAGCCCCACAGGTGGGACTGGCTACACCTTC.

Ten or more counts support this clonotype. CDR3 in DNA: TGCGCCAGCAGCTTGGAGGGACACGGTTATCAGCCCCAGCATTTT. Its translation: CASSLEGHGYQPQHF. V gene TRBV5-1 combines with J gene TRBJ1-5, with D perhaps matching TRBD1 (6 bases). The CDR3 is 15 residues long. The V gene lost 0 bases and the J gene lost 5 bases, with 12 bases spanning the gap. The germline V gene encodes CDR1 SGHRS and CDR2 YFSETQ. Based on the CDR3 plus reference TRBV5-1 and TRBJ1-5, the full variable domain is KAGVTQTPRYLIKTRGQQVTLSCSPISGHRSVSWYQQTPGQGLQFLFEYFSETQRNKGNFPGRFSGRQFSNSRSEMNVSTLELGDSALYLCASSLEGHGYQPQHFGDGTRLSIL.

This clonotype was observed many times. The genes are TRBV6-1 and TRBJ2-3, with D tentatively TRBD2 (6 bases). Trimming cost V 8 bases and J 2 bases, with 14 bases left between them. This CDR3 has 14 residues. Germline loops: CDR1 MNHNS, CDR2 SASEGT. The CDR3 reads CASAGGGSTDTQYF. CDR3 sequence (DNA): TGTGCCAGCGCTGGTGGAGGGTCCACAGATACGCAGTATTTT.

Many counts were recorded for this clonotype. The chain uses TRBV18 and TRBJ1-1; D not resolved. The CDR3 has 15 amino acids. The germline gives CDR1 KGHSH, CDR2 LQKENI. The V gene lost 2 bases and the J gene lost 4 bases, with 14 bases spanning the gap. The CDR3 nucleotides read TGTGCCAGCTCACCAATGGAGCGTTTTAGCACTGAAGCTTTCTTT. Translated, it gives CASSPMERFSTEAFF.

This clonotype was counted many times. The V gene is TRBV9, the J gene TRBJ2-1, with TRBD1 matching over 7 bases. Germline values: CDR1 SGDLS, CDR2 YYNGEE. V dropped 4 bases and J dropped 0; count of bases not matched to a gene: 4. The CDR3 spans 15 residues. The CDR3 DNA follows: TGTGCCAGCAGCCGTCGGGACAGCTCCTACAATGAGCAGTTCTTC. Its translation: CASSRRDSSYNEQFF.

The chain has TRBV6-1 and TRBJ1-5, with 7 bases fitting TRBD1. The germline gives CDR1 MNHNS, CDR2 SASEGT. CDR3 length: 12 amino acids. V shed 8 bases, J shed 5 bases, and the junction held 3 bases outside the gene matches. The DNA for the CDR3 is TGTGCCAGCGGACAGGCAGATCAGCCCCAGCATTTT. Amino acid sequence: CASGQADQPQHF.

This clonotype has more than one count but fewer than ten. This chain joins TRBV7-2 and TRBJ2-5; 12 bases are a match to TRBD2. The CDR3 contains 16 residues. Trimming cost V 5 bases and J 2 bases; bases outside gene matches: 6. CDR1 and CDR2 (germline): SGHTA, FQGNSA. In DNA, the CDR3 is TGTGCCAGCAGCCCGGGGACTAGCGGGCCGCAAGAGACCCAGTACTTC. It specifies CASSPGTSGPQETQYF.